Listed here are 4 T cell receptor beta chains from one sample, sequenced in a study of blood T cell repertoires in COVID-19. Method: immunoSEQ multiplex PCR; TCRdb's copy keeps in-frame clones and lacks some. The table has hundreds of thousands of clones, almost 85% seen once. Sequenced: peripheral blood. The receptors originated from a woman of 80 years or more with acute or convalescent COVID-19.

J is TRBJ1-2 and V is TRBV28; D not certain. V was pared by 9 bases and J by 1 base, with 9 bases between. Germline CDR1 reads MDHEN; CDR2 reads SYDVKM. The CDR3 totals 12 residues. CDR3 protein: CASLSVNYGYTF. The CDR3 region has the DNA TGTGCCAGTTTGAGTGTTAACTATGGCTACACCTTC.

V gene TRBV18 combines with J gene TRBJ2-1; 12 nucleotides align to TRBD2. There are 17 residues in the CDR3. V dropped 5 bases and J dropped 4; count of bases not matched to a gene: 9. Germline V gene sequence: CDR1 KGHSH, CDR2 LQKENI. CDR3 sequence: CASSTQSLAGGYNEQFF. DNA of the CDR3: TGTGCCAGCTCAACGCAATCCCTAGCGGGAGGGTACAATGAGCAGTTCTTC.

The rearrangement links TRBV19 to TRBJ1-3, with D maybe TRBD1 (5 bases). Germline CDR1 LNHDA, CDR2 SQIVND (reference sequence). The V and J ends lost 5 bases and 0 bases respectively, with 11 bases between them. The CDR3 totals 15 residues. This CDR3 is CASSAQTVSGNTIYF. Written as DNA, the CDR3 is TGTGCCAGTAGTGCGCAGACAGTCTCTGGAAACACCATATATTTT.

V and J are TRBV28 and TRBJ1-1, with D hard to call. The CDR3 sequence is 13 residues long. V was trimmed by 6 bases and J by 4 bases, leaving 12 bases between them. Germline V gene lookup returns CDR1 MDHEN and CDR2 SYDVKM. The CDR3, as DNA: TGTGCCAGCAGCCCGGGGAGGGTCACTGAAGCTTTCTTT. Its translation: CASSPGRVTEAFF.